The next 17 T cell receptor beta chains were all read from a single sample in a study of neurological immune-mediated disorders. TCRdb processed the 5' RACE reads anew with MiXCR; each CDR3 protein has one entry. The sample has about 46,000 distinct CDR3 sequences; about 1.8% are singletons. Sequencing was performed on PBMCs. These receptor sequences come from a woman aged 35 to 49 with multiple sclerosis.

In this sample, this clonotype turned up many times. V and J are TRBV7-2 and TRBJ2-3; D gene uncertain. This CDR3 is 14 amino acids long. V lost 5 bases and J lost 6, with 15 bases in between. The germline gives CDR1 SGHTA, CDR2 FQGNSA. The CDR3 nucleotides read TGTGCCAGCAGCCCCGACACGTTTGAGGATACGCAGTATTTT. Translating gives CASSPDTFEDTQYF.

This clonotype appeared many times. The J gene is TRBJ2-2, the V gene TRBV5-1, with 7 bases aligning to TRBD2. CDR1 and CDR2 from the germline V gene are SGHRS and YFSETQ. V gave up 8 bases and J gave up 4 bases; unmatched junction bases: 5. The CDR3 totals 13 residues. The CDR3 DNA follows: TGCGCCAGAGCGGGGTTGAGCACCGGGGAGCTGTTTTTT. It codes for CARAGLSTGELFF.

This clonotype was picked up many times. The V and J genes are TRBV6-2 or TRBV6-3 and TRBJ1-1; D is ambiguous. V was pared by 7 bases and J by 1 base, with 7 bases between. The CDR3 sequence is 12 residues long. From germline, CDR1 is MNHEY and CDR2 SVGEGT. CDR3 nucleotide sequence: TGTGCCAGCAACCGCGAGAACACTGAAGCTTTCTTT. This gives the protein CASNRENTEAFF.

This clonotype was seen many times. J is TRBJ2-1 and V is TRBV20-1; TRBD2 aligns across 8 bases. The J segment lost 5 bases and the V segment lost 0 bases, leaving 9 bases of the junction unmatched. This CDR3 is 16 amino acids long. Germline V gene sequence: CDR1 DFQATT, CDR2 SNEGSKA (reference sequence). The DNA of the CDR3 is TGCAGTGCTAGAGATCAAAGCGGGGGAGCGGACAATGAGCAGTTCTTC. As protein: CSARDQSGGADNEQFF.

There are many counts of this clonotype. The chain links TRBV20-1 to TRBJ2-1; 8 bases map to TRBD2. After removal of 7 bases from V and 8 bases from J, the junction contained 10 bases not matched to a gene. The CDR3 contains 13 residues. Germline-derived CDR1 and CDR2 are DFQATT and SNEGSKA (reference sequence). CDR3 nucleotides: TGCAGTGTAGCGGGGCGTAACCTGGATGAGCAGTTCTTC. This codes for CSVAGRNLDEQFF.

There are many counts of this clonotype. This rearrangement joins TRBV20-1 to TRBJ1-2; 7 nucleotides match TRBD1. CDR1 DFQATT and CDR2 SNEGSKA come from the germline V gene (reference sequence). Losses at the gene ends were 3 bases for V and 3 bases for J; bases not matched to a gene: 4. This CDR3 spans 13 amino acids. CDR3 loop: CSASQTGDYGYTF. Here the CDR3 DNA reads TGCAGTGCTAGCCAAACAGGGGACTATGGCTACACCTTC.

This clonotype was picked up many times. This CDR3 is CASSPRVDTQYF. The DNA of the CDR3 is TGTGCCAGCAGCCCTAGGGTGGATACGCAGTATTTT. The chain recombines TRBV14 with TRBJ2-3; no definite D call. V lost 4 bases to trimming and J lost 6 bases, with 8 bases between them. The CDR3 sequence is 12 residues long. The germline gives CDR1 SGHDN, CDR2 FVKESK.

The chain has TRBV20-1 and TRBJ1-2; D is undetermined. The germline V gene encodes CDR1 DFQATT and CDR2 SNEGSKA (reference sequence). Trimming shortened V by 3 bases and J by 7 bases, and 12 bases separated the two germline ends. This CDR3 is 12 amino acids long. The CDR3 nucleotides are TGCAGTGCTAGTGAGGGCGCGAGTGGCTACACCTTC. It translates to CSASEGASGYTF.

The table lists this clonotype with many counts. The chain has TRBV5-1 and TRBJ1-1; no definite D call. Germline V gene data show CDR1 as SGHRS and CDR2 as YFSETQ. CDR3 length equals 15 residues. V was pared by 0 bases and J by 0 bases, with 9 bases between. DNA for the CDR3: TGCGCCAGCAGCTTGGAAACCAGTCTGAACACTGAAGCTTTCTTT. Its protein product is CASSLETSLNTEAFF.

V gene TRBV19 combines with J gene TRBJ2-3; TRBD1 might be the D (6 bases). Between the trimmed V and J ends, which lost 7 bases and 7 bases, there was a span of 18 bases. The CDR3 totals 14 residues. Germline values: CDR1 LNHDA, CDR2 SQIVND (reference sequence). CDR3 residues: CASKKGVRAYTQYF. The DNA for the CDR3 is TGTGCCAGTAAGAAGGGGGTTCGGGCGTATACGCAGTATTTT.

In its sample, this clonotype was seen many times. The chain combines TRBV6-6 with TRBJ2-2; D could derive from TRBD1 or TRBD2 (6 bases each). CDR3 length: 14 residues. In germline, CDR1 is MNHNY, CDR2 SVGAGI (reference sequence). Trimming cost V 4 bases and J 6 bases, with 12 bases left between them. CDR3: CASSSPGAAGELFF. For the CDR3, the DNA is TGTGCCAGCAGTTCCCCGGGGGCTGCCGGGGAGCTGTTTTTT.

This clonotype was found many times. The rearrangement joins TRBV5-1 to TRBJ1-1; 8 bases line up with TRBD1. The CDR3 runs 14 residues. The V gene's germline CDR1 is SGHRS and CDR2 YFSETQ. J was trimmed by 2 bases and V by 3 bases; bases with no gene match: 3. In DNA, the CDR3 is TGCGCCAGCAGCTGGACAGGGCCTAACACTGAAGCTTTCTTT. The encoded protein is CASSWTGPNTEAFF.

In its sample, this clonotype was seen many times. CDR3 nucleotides: TGCGCCAGCAGGACAGACATGATGCGGGAAAAACTGTTTTTT. Protein: CASRTDMMREKLFF. The rearrangement links TRBV5-1 to TRBJ1-4, with D possibly being TRBD1 (5 bases). Trimming removed 5 bases at V and 8 bases at J, with 16 bases between. The germline CDR1 and CDR2 sequences are SGHRS and YFSETQ. The CDR3 contains 14 residues. Together with reference TRBV5-1 and TRBJ1-4, the CDR3 gives the full variable domain: KAGVTQTPRYLIKTRGQQVTLSCSPISGHRSVSWYQQTPGQGLQFLFEYFSETQRNKGNFPGRFSGRQFSNSRSEMNVSTLELGDSALYLCASRTDMMREKLFFGSGTQLSVL.

This clonotype has a count of ten or more. This chain links TRBV4-1 with TRBJ2-7; tentative D call: TRBD1 (5 bases). CDR3 length: 14 residues. Looked up from germline, CDR1 is MGHRA and CDR2 is YSYEKL. Trimming removed 2 bases at V and 1 base at J, with 9 bases between. DNA of the CDR3: TGCGCCAGCAGCCAAATGACAGTATCCTACGAGCAGTACTTC. It specifies CASSQMTVSYEQYF.

This clonotype was detected many times. The chain recombines TRBV4-1 with TRBJ2-4; TRBD2 might be the D (7 bases). This CDR3 is 15 amino acids long. V was pared by 5 bases and J by 4 bases, with 15 bases between. Looked up from germline, CDR1 is MGHRA and CDR2 is YSYEKL. The CDR3 DNA reads TGCGCCAGCAGCGGGGGGGCGGGGATGAAAAACATTCAGTACTTC. Its translation: CASSGGAGMKNIQYF.

This clonotype was found many times. The genes are TRBV20-1 and TRBJ2-2; tentative D call: TRBD1 (5 bases). Germline CDR1 DFQATT, CDR2 SNEGSKA (reference sequence). The CDR3 loop spans 13 amino acids. V was clipped by 5 bases and J by 4 bases, with 11 bases between them. This chain's CDR3 is CSARAQGTGELFF. The CDR3 region has the DNA TGCAGTGCTCGGGCCCAGGGCACCGGGGAGCTGTTTTTT.

CDR3 protein: CSAGAVDTQYF. CDR3 nucleotides: TGCAGTGCCGGAGCTGTAGATACGCAGTATTTT. The chain joins TRBV20-1 to TRBJ2-3; D call uncertain. The germline V gene encodes CDR1 DFQATT and CDR2 SNEGSKA (reference sequence). The CDR3 contains 11 residues. Trimming took 6 bases from V and 5 from J, leaving 9 bases between them.